This entry describes one T cell receptor (beta chain). The authors reverse transcribed all of the isolated RNA, so sequencing captured expressed TCRB transcripts. Only in-frame clones appear in the TCRdb table, and some are missing; sequencing was by immunoSEQ multiplex PCR. The sample records about 360,000 clones, approximately 12% being singletons. Deletions cut 5 bases from V and 2 bases from J, with 13 bases between. CDR1 and CDR2 (germline): SGHTA, FQGNSA. This CDR3 has 15 amino acids. The data originate from a study of beta chain features in type 1 diabetes. Purities over 98% were achieved in all sorted populations.

This receptor was identified in a man between 18 and 29 years old in good health. The chain combines TRBV7-2 with TRBJ2-1; possibly TRBD2 for D (5 bases). The material sequenced was naive CD4+ T cells from blood. The CDR3 sequence is CASSQRSPPYNEQFF. For the CDR3, the DNA is TGTGCCAGCAGCCAGCGGAGTCCCCCCTACAATGAGCAGTTCTTC.